This T cell receptor (beta chain) was recovered during a study of blood T cells in healthy people across ages. It was with a sample-barcoded 5' primer and a J-beta primer mix that a second PCR of roughly 6 to 12 cycles was run. TCRdb independently ran MiXCR on the 5' RACE reads; one entry per CDR3 protein. The sample has hundreds of thousands of distinct CDR3 sequences, 32% seen once. This clonotype showed up many times. Every sample yielded at least 6.5 million isolated PBMCs. Sequenced input: blood. This receptor was taken from a woman of 80 years or more in good health.

CDR3 residues: CASSTTQGSYEQYF. The CDR3, as DNA: TGTGCCAGCAGTACGACGCAGGGTTCATACGAGCAGTACTTC. J is TRBJ2-7 and V is TRBV6-6; possibly TRBD1 for D (5 bases). The CDR3 has 14 amino acids. The germline V gene has CDR1 MNHNY and CDR2 SVGAGI (reference sequence). V dropped 5 bases and J dropped 4 bases, with 15 bases sitting between them.